These 18 T cell receptor beta chains were all obtained from the same sample, sequenced in a study of cytomegalovirus exposure and HLA in healthy donors. With 60 Vbeta and 13 Jbeta primers, the PCR was carried out. Assay: immunoSEQ multiplex PCR; the TCRdb copy retains only in-frame clones and omits some. The sample lists some 65,000 clones, 78% seen once, with 2.5% to 3.5% in the top ten. The sequenced sample was PBMCs. The receptors shown here come from a girl between 5 and 17 years old in good health and CMV-seropositive.

The chain uses TRBV6-5 and TRBJ1-2; D possibly corresponds to TRBD1 (5 bases). The V end lost 4 bases, the J end lost 5 bases, and 14 bases lay between the germline ends. This CDR3 has 14 residues. The germline CDR1 and CDR2 sequences are MNHEY and SVGAGI. The CDR3 region is CASSFEGAGYGYTF. CDR3 nucleotides: TGTGCCAGCAGTTTTGAAGGGGCGGGATATGGCTACACCTTC.

The rearrangement links TRBV28 to TRBJ1-1, with a possible D match to TRBD1 (5 bases). V lost 1 base and J 3 bases, leaving 12 bases between the germline ends. The CDR3 spans 15 residues. Germline assignment: CDR1 MDHEN and CDR2 SYDVKM. The CDR3 nucleotides read TGTGCCAGCAGTTTATTCCGAATCAGGGACACTGAAGCTTTCTTT. This gives the protein CASSLFRIRDTEAFF.

The V and J genes are TRBV29-1 and TRBJ2-5, with D possibly matching TRBD2 (7 bases). Germline V lookup: CDR1 SQVTM, CDR2 ANQGSEA. The V end lost 5 bases, the J end lost 5 bases, and 12 bases lay between the germline ends. The CDR3 runs 12 residues. In DNA, the CDR3 is TGCAGCGTTTATGGGGGGGCGGAGACCCAGTACTTC. Its protein product is CSVYGGAETQYF.

This clone is a singleton in its sample. The J gene is TRBJ2-7, the V gene TRBV5-1; no clear D gene. The germline V gene encodes CDR1 SGHRS and CDR2 YFSETQ. The CDR3 is made up of 13 amino acids. Deletions cut 1 base from V and 4 bases from J, with 9 bases between. CDR3 loop: CASSLSVEYEQYF. Here the CDR3 DNA reads TGCGCCAGCAGCTTGAGCGTAGAGTACGAGCAGTACTTC.

The J gene is TRBJ1-5, the V gene TRBV5-1, with D possibly matching TRBD1 (5 bases). Per the germline V gene, CDR1 is SGHRS and CDR2 is YFSETQ. Deletions cut 4 bases from V and 0 bases from J, with 8 bases between. The CDR3 contains 14 residues. The CDR3 DNA reads TGCGCCAGCAGCCCAGGGTATAGCAATCAGCCCCAGCATTTT. Translating gives CASSPGYSNQPQHF. The full variable domain, its missing parts supplied by reference TRBV5-1 and TRBJ1-5, is KAGVTQTPRYLIKTRGQQVTLSCSPISGHRSVSWYQQTPGQGLQFLFEYFSETQRNKGNFPGRFSGRQFSNSRSEMNVSTLELGDSALYLCASSPGYSNQPQHFGDGTRLSIL.

This clone came up a few times. The chain uses TRBV4-3 and TRBJ2-5; tentative D call: TRBD2 (5 bases). Per the germline V gene, CDR1 is LGHNA and CDR2 is YSLEER. The CDR3 has 13 residues. Trimming shortened V by 4 bases and J by 5 bases, and 11 bases separated the two germline ends. CDR3 DNA sequence: TGCGCCAGCAGCCCCGACTACGGGGAGACCCAGTACTTC. Protein product: CASSPDYGETQYF.

This chain links TRBV6-6 with TRBJ1-1; D remains ambiguous. Trimming removed 6 bases from V and 9 bases from J, with 17 bases in between. Germline V gene data show CDR1 as MNHNY and CDR2 as SVGAGI (reference sequence). CDR3 length: 13 amino acids. In DNA form, the CDR3 reads TGTGCCAGCAGCCCGCGGCCGGGTCCACAAGCTTTCTTT. Encoded protein: CASSPRPGPQAFF.

On this clone itself: Other DNA sequences from this sample encode an identical CDR3 as well. The gene calls are TRBV7-2 and TRBJ1-2; TRBD1 matches 10 bases. Germline V gene lookup returns CDR1 SGHTA and CDR2 FQGNSA. Germline trimming cut 5 bases from V and 4 bases from J; bases unmatched to any gene: 4. The CDR3 is made up of 14 amino acids. As DNA, the CDR3 is TGTGCCAGCAGCCCGAGACAGGGGGCCTATGGCTACACCTTC. This sequence encodes CASSPRQGAYGYTF.

The chain recombines TRBV7-2 with TRBJ2-7; TRBD2 might be the D (7 bases). This CDR3 region has 16 residues. CDR1 and CDR2 (germline): SGHTA, FQGNSA. With 2 bases removed from V and 5 bases from J, the gap between germline ends came to 19 bases. CDR3 sequence: CASSLYGGRVGNEQYF. DNA of the CDR3: TGTGCCAGCAGCTTATACGGGGGGCGCGTGGGAAACGAGCAGTACTTC.

This clone was seen a single time. The rearrangement links TRBV15 to TRBJ1-2; perhaps TRBD1 as D (5 bases). Looked up from germline, CDR1 is LNHNV and CDR2 is YYDKDF (reference sequence). Trimming took off 3 bases at V and 4 bases at J, with 9 bases between the two ends. The CDR3 spans 13 residues. The CDR3 sequence: CATSRTAGYGYTF. CDR3 bases: TGTGCCACCAGCAGGACAGCCGGCTATGGCTACACCTTC.

This clone was counted a few times. This chain uses TRBV25-1 with TRBJ2-7; tentatively, D is TRBD2 (6 bases). Trimming cost V 3 bases and J 0 bases, with 6 bases left between them. Germline CDR1 MGHDK, CDR2 SYGVNS. The CDR3 has 13 amino acids. The CDR3 reads CASSDSGSYEQYF. The CDR3 coding sequence is TGTGCCAGCAGTGATAGCGGCTCCTACGAGCAGTACTTC.

The chain couples TRBV25-1 to TRBJ2-2, with D possibly matching TRBD2 (5 bases). Looked up from germline, CDR1 is MGHDK and CDR2 is SYGVNS. V lost 7 bases, J lost 4 bases, and 10 bases lay in between. The CDR3 has 13 amino acids. CDR3 region: CASTRGVTGELFF. CDR3 in DNA: TGTGCCAGCACCCGGGGAGTCACCGGGGAGCTGTTTTTT.

This clone was counted only a few times. The chain couples TRBV5-6 to TRBJ1-4; D is undetermined. Trimming took 4 bases from V and 4 from J, leaving 8 bases between them. This CDR3 has 13 amino acids. Germline V gene sequence: CDR1 SGHDT, CDR2 YYEEEE. This CDR3 is CASSIWSNEKLFF. DNA of the CDR3: TGTGCCAGCAGCATATGGAGTAATGAAAAACTGTTTTTT. Filled out from reference TRBV5-6 and TRBJ1-4, the complete variable domain reads DAGVTQSPTHLIKTRGQQVTLRCSPKSGHDTVSWYQQALGQGPQFIFQYYEEEERQRGNFPDRFSGHQFPNYSSELNVNALLLGDSALYLCASSIWSNEKLFFGSGTQLSVL.

The J gene is TRBJ1-1, the V gene TRBV13; tentatively, D is TRBD1 (5 bases). Germline values: CDR1 PRHDT, CDR2 FYEKMQ (reference sequence). The ends were cut back, 5 bases at V and 1 base at J, with 14 bases in the middle. CDR3 size: 15 residues. The CDR3 DNA reads as TGTGCCAGCAGCCACCAACCAGGGCCGAACACTGAAGCTTTCTTT. This sequence encodes CASSHQPGPNTEAFF.

This chain connects TRBV5-8 to TRBJ2-2; maybe TRBD1 (6 bases). The CDR3 is 15 amino acids. Germline V gene data show CDR1 as SGHTS and CDR2 as YDEGEE. Between the trimmed V and J ends, which lost 4 bases and 4 bases, there was a span of 14 bases. The CDR3, as DNA: TGTGCCAGCAGCCTTTTTACAGGGCCCACCGGGGAGCTGTTTTTT. This sequence encodes CASSLFTGPTGELFF. Full variable domain (outside the CDR3, taken from reference TRBV5-8 and TRBJ2-2): EAGVTQSPTHLIKTRGQQATLRCSPISGHTSVYWYQQALGLGLQFLLWYDEGEERNRGNFPPRFSGRQFPNYSSELNVNALELEDSALYLCASSLFTGPTGELFFGEGSRLTVL.

The rearrangement joins TRBV30 to TRBJ1-3, with a possible D match to TRBD1 (6 bases). Germline V gene data show CDR1 as GTSNPN and CDR2 as SVGIG (reference sequence). The germline V and J ends were trimmed by 6 bases and 1 base, with 16 bases remaining between them. The CDR3 extends over 15 amino acids. The CDR3 nucleotides read TGTGCCTGCCCTGGGGGCACGAATTCTGGAAACACCATATATTTT. Translated, it gives CACPGGTNSGNTIYF. Complete variable domain (other parts from reference TRBV30 and TRBJ1-3): SQTIHQWPATLVQPVGSPLSLECTVEGTSNPNLYWYRQAAGRGLQLLFYSVGIGQISSEVPQNLSASRPQDRQFILSSKKLLLSDSGFYLCACPGGTNSGNTIYFGEGSWLTVV.

The chain employs TRBV14 and TRBJ1-6, with 8 bases fitting TRBD1. V dropped 0 bases and J dropped 6; count of bases not matched to a gene: 1. From germline, CDR1 is SGHDN and CDR2 FVKESK. This CDR3 comprises 15 residues. CDR3 loop: CASSQDRGLNSPLHF. DNA for the CDR3: TGTGCCAGCAGCCAAGACAGGGGGCTTAATTCACCCCTCCACTTT.

The gene calls are TRBV29-1 and TRBJ2-6, with TRBD1 matching 10 bases. The J segment lost 0 bases and the V segment lost 3 bases, leaving 14 bases of the junction unmatched. This CDR3 has 20 residues. CDR1 and CDR2 from the germline V gene are SQVTM and ANQGSEA. The CDR3 DNA is TGCAGCGTTGAGGGGCCTCCCGGGACAGGGGCTGTCTCTGGGGCCAACGTCCTGACTTTC. It specifies CSVEGPPGTGAVSGANVLTF.